This T cell receptor (beta chain) comes out of a study of vaccination effects on CD4 cells after COVID-19. Overall study context: It was a median of 72 days after the second dose that post-vaccine samples were obtained.

Viral peptide pool expansion of antigen-specific CD4+ T cells preceded sequencing in the ViraFEST assay. A 10-day culture period preceded the isolation of CD4+ T cells. It was two doses of either the BNT162b2 or mRNA-1273 vaccine that participants received. Cultures used more than 1.5 million PBMC per well, approximately 9.5 IU/ml IL-2 and approximately 11 ug/ml peptides. Clones were read by immunoSEQ multiplex PCR, and TCRdb kept only the in-frame ones, dropping some. The repertoire holds roughly 70,000 clones, with roughly 79% as singletons. The CDR3 is 16 residues long. Germline CDR1 reads MGHRA; CDR2 reads YSYEKL. V lost 0 bases and J lost 4, with 15 bases in between. Broader study findings: Clones of infection and vaccine origin contracted markedly late after vaccination. In the study, convalescent patients were few, and early post-infection timepoints were absent.

Concerning this clone: As yet, its antigen is unknown.

The sample here was CD4+ T cells from PBMCs cultured with HCoV-OC43 spike peptides, taken after COVID-19 vaccination. The subset denotes: HCoV-OC43 spike overlapping peptide pool stimulation. This sequence was found in a human donor who received a COVID-19 vaccine. The chain combines TRBV4-1 with TRBJ1-2; tentatively, D is TRBD1 (5 bases). The CDR3 sequence: CASSQDYPGLGYGYTF. For the CDR3, the DNA is TGCGCCAGCAGCCAAGATTACCCAGGGTTGGGCTATGGCTACACCTTC.